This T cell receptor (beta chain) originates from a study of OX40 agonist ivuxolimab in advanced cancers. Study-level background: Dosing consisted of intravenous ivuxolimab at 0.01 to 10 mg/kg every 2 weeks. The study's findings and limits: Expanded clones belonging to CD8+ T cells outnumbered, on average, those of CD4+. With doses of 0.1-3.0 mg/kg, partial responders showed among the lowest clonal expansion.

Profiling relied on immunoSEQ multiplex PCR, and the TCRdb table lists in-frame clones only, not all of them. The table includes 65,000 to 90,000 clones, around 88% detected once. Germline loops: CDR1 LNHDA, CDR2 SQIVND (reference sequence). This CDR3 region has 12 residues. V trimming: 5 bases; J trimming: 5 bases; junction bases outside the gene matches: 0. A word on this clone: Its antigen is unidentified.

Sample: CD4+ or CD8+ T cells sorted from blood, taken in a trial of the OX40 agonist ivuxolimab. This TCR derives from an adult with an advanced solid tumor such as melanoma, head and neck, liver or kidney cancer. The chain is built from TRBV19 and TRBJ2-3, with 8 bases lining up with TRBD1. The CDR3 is CASSGQGDTQYF. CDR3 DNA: TGTGCCAGTAGTGGACAGGGAGATACGCAGTATTTT.